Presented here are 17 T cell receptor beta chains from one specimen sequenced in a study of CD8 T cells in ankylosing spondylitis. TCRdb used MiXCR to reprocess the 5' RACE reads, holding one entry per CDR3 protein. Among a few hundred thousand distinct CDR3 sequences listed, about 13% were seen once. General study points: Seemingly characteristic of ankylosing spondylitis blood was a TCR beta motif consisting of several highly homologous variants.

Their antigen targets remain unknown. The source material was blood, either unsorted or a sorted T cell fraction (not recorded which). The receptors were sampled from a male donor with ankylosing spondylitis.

The CDR3 DNA sequence: TGTGCCAGCAGTGAATGGGGACAGTCGCGAGAGACCCAGTACTTC. Protein sequence: CASSEWGQSRETQYF. The chain carries TRBV6-1 and TRBJ2-5; 7 bases agree with TRBD1. Germline V gene data show CDR1 as MNHNS and CDR2 as SASEGT. The CDR3 runs 15 residues. Trimming took 2 bases from V and 4 from J; bases not matched to a gene: 7.

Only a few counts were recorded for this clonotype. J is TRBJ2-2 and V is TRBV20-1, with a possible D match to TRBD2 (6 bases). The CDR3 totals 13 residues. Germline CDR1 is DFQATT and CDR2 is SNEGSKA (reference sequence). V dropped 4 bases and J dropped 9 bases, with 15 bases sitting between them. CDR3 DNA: TGCAGTGCTACCGAAGACGGGACTCGGGAGCTGTTTTTT. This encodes CSATEDGTRELFF.

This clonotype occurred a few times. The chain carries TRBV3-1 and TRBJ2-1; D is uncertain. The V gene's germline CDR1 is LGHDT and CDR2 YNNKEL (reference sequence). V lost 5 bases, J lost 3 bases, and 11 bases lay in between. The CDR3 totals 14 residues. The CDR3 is CASSITGFYNEQFF. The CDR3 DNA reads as TGTGCCAGCAGCATAACGGGTTTCTACAATGAGCAGTTCTTC.

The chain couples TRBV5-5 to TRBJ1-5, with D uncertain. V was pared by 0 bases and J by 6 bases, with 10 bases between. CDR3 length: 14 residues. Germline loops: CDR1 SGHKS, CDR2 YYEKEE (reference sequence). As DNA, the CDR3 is TGTGCCAGCAGCTTGGCTGCCAGCCGTCAGCCCCAGCATTTT. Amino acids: CASSLAASRQPQHF.

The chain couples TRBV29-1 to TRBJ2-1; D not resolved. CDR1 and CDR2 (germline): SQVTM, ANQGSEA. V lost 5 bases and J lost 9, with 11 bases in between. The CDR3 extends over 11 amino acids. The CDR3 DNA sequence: TGCAGCGTTAAAGGGTTTGGTGAGCAGTTCTTC. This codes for CSVKGFGEQFF.

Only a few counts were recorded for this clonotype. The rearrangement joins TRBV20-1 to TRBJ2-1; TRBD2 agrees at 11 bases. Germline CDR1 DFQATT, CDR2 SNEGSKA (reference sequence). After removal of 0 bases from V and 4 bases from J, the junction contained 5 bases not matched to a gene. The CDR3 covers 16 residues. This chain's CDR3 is CSARDPSGRSYNEQFF. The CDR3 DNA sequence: TGCAGTGCTAGAGACCCTAGCGGGAGGTCTTACAATGAGCAGTTCTTC.

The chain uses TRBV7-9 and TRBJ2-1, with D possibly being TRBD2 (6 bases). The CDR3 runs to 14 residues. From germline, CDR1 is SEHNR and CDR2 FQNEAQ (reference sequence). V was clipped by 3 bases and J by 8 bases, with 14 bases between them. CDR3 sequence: CASSLPQASDEQFF. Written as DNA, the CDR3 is TGTGCCAGCAGCTTGCCCCAGGCTAGCGATGAGCAGTTCTTC.

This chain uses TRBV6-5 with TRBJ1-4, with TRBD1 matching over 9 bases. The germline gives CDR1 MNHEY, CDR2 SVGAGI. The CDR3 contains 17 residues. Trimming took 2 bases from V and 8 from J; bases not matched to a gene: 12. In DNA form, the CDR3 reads TGTGCCAGCAGTTACCTCCCTGGGGGACAGGGTGTGGAAAAACTGTTTTTT. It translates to CASSYLPGGQGVEKLFF.

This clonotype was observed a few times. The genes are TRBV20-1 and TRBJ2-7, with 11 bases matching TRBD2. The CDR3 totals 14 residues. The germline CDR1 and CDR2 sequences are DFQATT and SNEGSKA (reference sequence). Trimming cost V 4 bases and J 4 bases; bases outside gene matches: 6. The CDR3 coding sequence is TGCAGTGCTATCGGCAGACTAGCGGGATACGAGCAGTACGTC. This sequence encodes CSAIGRLAGYEQYV.

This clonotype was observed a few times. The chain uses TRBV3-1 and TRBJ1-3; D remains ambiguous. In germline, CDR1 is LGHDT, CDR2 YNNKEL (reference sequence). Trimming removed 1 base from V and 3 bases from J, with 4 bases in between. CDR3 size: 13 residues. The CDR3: CASSQGVGNTIYF. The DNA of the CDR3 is TGTGCCAGCAGCCAAGGTGTTGGAAACACCATATATTTT.

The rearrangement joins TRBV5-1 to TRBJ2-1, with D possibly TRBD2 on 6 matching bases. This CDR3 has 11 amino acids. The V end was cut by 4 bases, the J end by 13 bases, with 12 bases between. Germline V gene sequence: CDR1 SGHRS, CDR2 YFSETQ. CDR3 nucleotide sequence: TGCGCCAGCAGCCCAGGGACTTCCCAGTTCTTC. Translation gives CASSPGTSQFF.

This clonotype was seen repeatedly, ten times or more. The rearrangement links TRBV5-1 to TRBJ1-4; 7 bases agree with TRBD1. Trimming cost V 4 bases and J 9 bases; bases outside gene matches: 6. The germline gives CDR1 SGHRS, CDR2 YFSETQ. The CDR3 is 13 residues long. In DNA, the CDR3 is TGCGCCAGCAGCGGGGACAGCCCGCAAAAACTGTTTTTT. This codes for CASSGDSPQKLFF.

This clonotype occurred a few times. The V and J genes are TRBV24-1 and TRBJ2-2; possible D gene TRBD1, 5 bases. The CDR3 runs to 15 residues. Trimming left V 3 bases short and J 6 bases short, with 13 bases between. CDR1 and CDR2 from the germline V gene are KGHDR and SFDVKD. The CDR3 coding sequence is TGTGCCACCAGTGATCCCCGTCCAGGGCCCGGGGAGCTGTTTTTT. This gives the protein CATSDPRPGPGELFF.

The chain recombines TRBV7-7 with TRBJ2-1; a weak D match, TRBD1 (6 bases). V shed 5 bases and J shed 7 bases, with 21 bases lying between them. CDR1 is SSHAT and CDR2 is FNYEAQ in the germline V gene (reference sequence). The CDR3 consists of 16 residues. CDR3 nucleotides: TGTGCCAGCAGCCCCTACAGGGATCGGGCAGGGAATGAGCAGTTCTTC. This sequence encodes CASSPYRDRAGNEQFF.

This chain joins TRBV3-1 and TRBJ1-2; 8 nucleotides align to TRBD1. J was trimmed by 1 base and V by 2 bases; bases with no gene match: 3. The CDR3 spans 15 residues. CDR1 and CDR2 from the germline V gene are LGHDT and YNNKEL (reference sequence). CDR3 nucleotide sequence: TGTGCCAGCAGCCAATCCGACAGGGGTAACTATGGCTACACCTTC. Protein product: CASSQSDRGNYGYTF.

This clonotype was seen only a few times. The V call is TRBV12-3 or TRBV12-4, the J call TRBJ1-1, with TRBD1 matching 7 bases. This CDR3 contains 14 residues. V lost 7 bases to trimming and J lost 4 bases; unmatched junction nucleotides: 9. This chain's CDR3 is CASNPTGFGTEAFF. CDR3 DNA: TGTGCCAGCAATCCGACAGGGTTCGGCACTGAAGCTTTCTTT.

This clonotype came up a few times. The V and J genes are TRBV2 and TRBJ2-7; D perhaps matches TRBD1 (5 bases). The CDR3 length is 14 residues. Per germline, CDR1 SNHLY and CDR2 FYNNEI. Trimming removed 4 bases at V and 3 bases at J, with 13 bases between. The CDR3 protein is CASSVAGILYEQYV. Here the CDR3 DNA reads TGTGCCAGCAGTGTCGCAGGGATCCTCTACGAGCAGTACGTC.